The 2 T cell receptor beta chains listed next were all sequenced from one sample in a study of blood T cell repertoires in COVID-19. The repertoire was sequenced with immunoSEQ multiplex PCR; TCRdb's copy has only in-frame clones and lacks some. The data contain 150,000 to 200,000 clones, 85% of them singletons. Material: peripheral blood. These receptor sequences come from a human donor with acute or convalescent COVID-19. The donor label of this sample is uncertain.

This clone was seen only once. The chain couples TRBV14 to TRBJ2-5; TRBD1 aligns across 7 bases. The CDR3 extends over 18 amino acids. Looked up from germline, CDR1 is SGHDN and CDR2 is FVKESK. Trimming cost V 1 base and J 2 bases; bases outside gene matches: 13. The CDR3, as DNA: TGTGCCAGCAGCCAAGGGAGCCAACGACAGGGAAGGCAAGAGACCCAGTACTTC. Its protein product is CASSQGSQRQGRQETQYF. Full variable domain (rest looked up from reference TRBV14 and TRBJ2-5): EAGVTQFPSHSVIEKGQTVTLRCDPISGHDNLYWYRRVMGKEIKFLLHFVKESKQDESGMPNNRFLAERTGGTYSTLKVQPAELEDSGVYFCASSQGSQRQGRQETQYFGPGTRLLVL.

The V call is TRBV18, the J call TRBJ1-1; D not certain. The CDR3 totals 16 residues. Germline assignment: CDR1 KGHSH and CDR2 LQKENI. V shed 5 bases and J shed 6 bases, with 22 bases lying between them. CDR3 residues: CASSSSGLTVVPEAFF. The CDR3 DNA reads as TGTGCCAGCTCATCCTCTGGTCTCACTGTCGTGCCTGAAGCTTTCTTT.